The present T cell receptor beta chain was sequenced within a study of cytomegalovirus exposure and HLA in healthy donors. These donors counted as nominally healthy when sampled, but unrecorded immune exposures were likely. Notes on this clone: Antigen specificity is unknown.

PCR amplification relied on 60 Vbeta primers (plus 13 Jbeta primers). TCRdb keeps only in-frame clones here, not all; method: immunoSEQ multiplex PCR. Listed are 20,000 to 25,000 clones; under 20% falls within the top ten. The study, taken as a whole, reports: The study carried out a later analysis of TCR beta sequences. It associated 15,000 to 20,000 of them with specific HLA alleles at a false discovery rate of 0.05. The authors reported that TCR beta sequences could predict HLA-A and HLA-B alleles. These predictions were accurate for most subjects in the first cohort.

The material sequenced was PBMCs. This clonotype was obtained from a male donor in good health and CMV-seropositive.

The DNA for the CDR3 is TGTGCCAGCAGCTCCCCCGGAGATACGCAGTATTTT. Protein: CASSSPGDTQYF. This sequence joins TRBV7-2 and TRBJ2-3; D ambiguous. The CDR3 has 12 residues. Trimming removed 4 bases from V and 5 bases from J, with 7 bases in between. The germline gives CDR1 SGHTA, CDR2 FQGNSA.